This T cell receptor beta chain is drawn from a study of blood T cells in healthy people across ages. Broader study findings: Roughly linear declines in TCR beta diversity per million T cells occurred with age. Long-lived donors had more naive CD4+ cells and higher diversity than aged donors.

Each sample provided at least 5.5 micrograms of extracted total RNA. Germline V gene data show CDR1 as SGHRS and CDR2 as YFSETQ. This CDR3 is 14 amino acids long. Details on this clonotype: Its cognate antigen is unknown. A much larger clone differs from this one at a single base, so this may be a read error.

Using a J-beta primer mix together with a sample-barcoded 5' primer, a second PCR was run for about 7 to 12 cycles. Tagging of each cDNA molecule was performed by a template-switch adaptor with 12 random nucleotides. TCRdb re-called the 5' RACE reads through MiXCR, storing one row per CDR3 protein. The sample gives fewer than 800,000 distinct CDR3 sequences, approximately 29% of which show up once; roughly 15% is in the top ten. Sequenced input: blood. The gene calls are TRBV5-1 and TRBJ2-5, with TRBD2 identical over 8 bases. This TCR derives from a woman older than 75 in good health. CDR3 DNA sequence: TGCGCCAGCAGCGACGGGACTAGAGAAGAGGCCCAGTACTTC. This gives the protein CASSDGTREEAQYF.